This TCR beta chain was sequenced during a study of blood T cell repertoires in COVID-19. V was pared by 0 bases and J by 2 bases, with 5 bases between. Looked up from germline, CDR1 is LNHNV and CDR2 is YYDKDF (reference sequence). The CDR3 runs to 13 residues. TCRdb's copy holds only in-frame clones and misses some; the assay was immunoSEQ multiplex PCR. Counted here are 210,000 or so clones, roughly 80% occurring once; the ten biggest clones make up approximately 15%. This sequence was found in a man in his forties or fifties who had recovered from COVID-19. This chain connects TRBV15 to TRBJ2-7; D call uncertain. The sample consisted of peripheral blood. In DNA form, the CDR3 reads TGTGCCACCAGCAGAGATCTCGCCTACGAGCAGTACTTC. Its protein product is CATSRDLAYEQYF.